This TCR beta chain derives from a study of cytomegalovirus exposure and HLA in healthy donors. Broader study findings: When presence/absence was analysed, sequencing depth was taken to be roughly uniform across donors. Among immune exposure information, only CMV serostatus was available. As a later analysis showed, a missense DCLRE1C variant was linked to trimming of TCR beta V- and J-genes. In a later analysis, parvovirus B19, influenza, CMV and Epstein-Barr virus appeared linked to several top co-occurrence clusters.

PCR employed 60 Vbeta and 13 Jbeta primers. Assay used: immunoSEQ multiplex PCR; TCRdb lists only in-frame clones, some missing. The sample gives about 220,000 clones, around 80% of which show up once; 0.63% is in the top ten. Note on this clone: Its antigen is not known.

Trimming took off 6 bases at V and 2 bases at J, with 14 bases between the two ends. The CDR3 sequence is 14 residues long. CDR1 and CDR2 from the germline V gene are MNHEY and SVGAGI. This clonotype was sampled from a young man in good health and CMV-seronegative. The V and J genes are TRBV6-5 and TRBJ2-7; D gene unclear. Source material: PBMCs. In nucleotides, the CDR3 is TGTGCCAGCAGCCACTTCGGCGGCACCTACGAGCAGTACTTC. Its translation is CASSHFGGTYEQYF.